The entry that follows covers one T cell receptor beta chain sequence. The J segment lost 4 bases and the V segment lost 0 bases, leaving 4 bases of the junction unmatched. Germline V gives CDR1 KGHSH, CDR2 LQKENI. The CDR3 loop spans 16 amino acids. Using immunoSEQ multiplex PCR, the repertoire was profiled, and TCRdb retains in-frame clones only, with some absent. The sample lists about 35,000 clones, roughly nine tenths occurring once. These data originate in a study of T cell changes during pregnancy in multiple sclerosis. The V call is TRBV18, the J call TRBJ2-7, with 12 bases matching TRBD2. The sample was CD4+ T cells from peripheral blood mononuclear cells, taken in the second trimester of pregnancy. The TCR originated in a female donor with multiple sclerosis, enrolled in a pregnancy study. The CDR3 region has the DNA TGTGCCAGCTCACCACCGCTAGCGGGAGGGCAGTACGAGCAGTACTTC. Translating gives CASSPPLAGGQYEQYF.